This T cell receptor beta chain was obtained from a study of vaccination effects on CD4 cells after COVID-19. The CDR3 length is 13 residues. The germline CDR1 and CDR2 sequences are SNHLY and FYNNEI. Once cultured for 9 to 11 days, the cells underwent separation to obtain CD4+ T cells. Method: immunoSEQ multiplex PCR; TCRdb's copy keeps in-frame clones and lacks some. The sample holds more than 60,000 clones, approximately 72% seen once. Regarding this clone: The target antigen is unknown. Germline is not matched at one junction end, which may reflect a read error.

Sequenced material: CD4+ T cells from PBMCs cultured without peptide, taken before COVID-19 vaccination. The chain uses TRBV2 and TRBJ2-7, with D perhaps matching TRBD2 (5 bases). This TCR was recovered from a human donor who had a prior SARS-CoV-2 infection. The CDR3 is CASSEGGWWQEDF. Written as DNA, the CDR3 is TGTGCCAGCAGTGAAGGCGGTTGGTGGCAGGAGGACTTC.